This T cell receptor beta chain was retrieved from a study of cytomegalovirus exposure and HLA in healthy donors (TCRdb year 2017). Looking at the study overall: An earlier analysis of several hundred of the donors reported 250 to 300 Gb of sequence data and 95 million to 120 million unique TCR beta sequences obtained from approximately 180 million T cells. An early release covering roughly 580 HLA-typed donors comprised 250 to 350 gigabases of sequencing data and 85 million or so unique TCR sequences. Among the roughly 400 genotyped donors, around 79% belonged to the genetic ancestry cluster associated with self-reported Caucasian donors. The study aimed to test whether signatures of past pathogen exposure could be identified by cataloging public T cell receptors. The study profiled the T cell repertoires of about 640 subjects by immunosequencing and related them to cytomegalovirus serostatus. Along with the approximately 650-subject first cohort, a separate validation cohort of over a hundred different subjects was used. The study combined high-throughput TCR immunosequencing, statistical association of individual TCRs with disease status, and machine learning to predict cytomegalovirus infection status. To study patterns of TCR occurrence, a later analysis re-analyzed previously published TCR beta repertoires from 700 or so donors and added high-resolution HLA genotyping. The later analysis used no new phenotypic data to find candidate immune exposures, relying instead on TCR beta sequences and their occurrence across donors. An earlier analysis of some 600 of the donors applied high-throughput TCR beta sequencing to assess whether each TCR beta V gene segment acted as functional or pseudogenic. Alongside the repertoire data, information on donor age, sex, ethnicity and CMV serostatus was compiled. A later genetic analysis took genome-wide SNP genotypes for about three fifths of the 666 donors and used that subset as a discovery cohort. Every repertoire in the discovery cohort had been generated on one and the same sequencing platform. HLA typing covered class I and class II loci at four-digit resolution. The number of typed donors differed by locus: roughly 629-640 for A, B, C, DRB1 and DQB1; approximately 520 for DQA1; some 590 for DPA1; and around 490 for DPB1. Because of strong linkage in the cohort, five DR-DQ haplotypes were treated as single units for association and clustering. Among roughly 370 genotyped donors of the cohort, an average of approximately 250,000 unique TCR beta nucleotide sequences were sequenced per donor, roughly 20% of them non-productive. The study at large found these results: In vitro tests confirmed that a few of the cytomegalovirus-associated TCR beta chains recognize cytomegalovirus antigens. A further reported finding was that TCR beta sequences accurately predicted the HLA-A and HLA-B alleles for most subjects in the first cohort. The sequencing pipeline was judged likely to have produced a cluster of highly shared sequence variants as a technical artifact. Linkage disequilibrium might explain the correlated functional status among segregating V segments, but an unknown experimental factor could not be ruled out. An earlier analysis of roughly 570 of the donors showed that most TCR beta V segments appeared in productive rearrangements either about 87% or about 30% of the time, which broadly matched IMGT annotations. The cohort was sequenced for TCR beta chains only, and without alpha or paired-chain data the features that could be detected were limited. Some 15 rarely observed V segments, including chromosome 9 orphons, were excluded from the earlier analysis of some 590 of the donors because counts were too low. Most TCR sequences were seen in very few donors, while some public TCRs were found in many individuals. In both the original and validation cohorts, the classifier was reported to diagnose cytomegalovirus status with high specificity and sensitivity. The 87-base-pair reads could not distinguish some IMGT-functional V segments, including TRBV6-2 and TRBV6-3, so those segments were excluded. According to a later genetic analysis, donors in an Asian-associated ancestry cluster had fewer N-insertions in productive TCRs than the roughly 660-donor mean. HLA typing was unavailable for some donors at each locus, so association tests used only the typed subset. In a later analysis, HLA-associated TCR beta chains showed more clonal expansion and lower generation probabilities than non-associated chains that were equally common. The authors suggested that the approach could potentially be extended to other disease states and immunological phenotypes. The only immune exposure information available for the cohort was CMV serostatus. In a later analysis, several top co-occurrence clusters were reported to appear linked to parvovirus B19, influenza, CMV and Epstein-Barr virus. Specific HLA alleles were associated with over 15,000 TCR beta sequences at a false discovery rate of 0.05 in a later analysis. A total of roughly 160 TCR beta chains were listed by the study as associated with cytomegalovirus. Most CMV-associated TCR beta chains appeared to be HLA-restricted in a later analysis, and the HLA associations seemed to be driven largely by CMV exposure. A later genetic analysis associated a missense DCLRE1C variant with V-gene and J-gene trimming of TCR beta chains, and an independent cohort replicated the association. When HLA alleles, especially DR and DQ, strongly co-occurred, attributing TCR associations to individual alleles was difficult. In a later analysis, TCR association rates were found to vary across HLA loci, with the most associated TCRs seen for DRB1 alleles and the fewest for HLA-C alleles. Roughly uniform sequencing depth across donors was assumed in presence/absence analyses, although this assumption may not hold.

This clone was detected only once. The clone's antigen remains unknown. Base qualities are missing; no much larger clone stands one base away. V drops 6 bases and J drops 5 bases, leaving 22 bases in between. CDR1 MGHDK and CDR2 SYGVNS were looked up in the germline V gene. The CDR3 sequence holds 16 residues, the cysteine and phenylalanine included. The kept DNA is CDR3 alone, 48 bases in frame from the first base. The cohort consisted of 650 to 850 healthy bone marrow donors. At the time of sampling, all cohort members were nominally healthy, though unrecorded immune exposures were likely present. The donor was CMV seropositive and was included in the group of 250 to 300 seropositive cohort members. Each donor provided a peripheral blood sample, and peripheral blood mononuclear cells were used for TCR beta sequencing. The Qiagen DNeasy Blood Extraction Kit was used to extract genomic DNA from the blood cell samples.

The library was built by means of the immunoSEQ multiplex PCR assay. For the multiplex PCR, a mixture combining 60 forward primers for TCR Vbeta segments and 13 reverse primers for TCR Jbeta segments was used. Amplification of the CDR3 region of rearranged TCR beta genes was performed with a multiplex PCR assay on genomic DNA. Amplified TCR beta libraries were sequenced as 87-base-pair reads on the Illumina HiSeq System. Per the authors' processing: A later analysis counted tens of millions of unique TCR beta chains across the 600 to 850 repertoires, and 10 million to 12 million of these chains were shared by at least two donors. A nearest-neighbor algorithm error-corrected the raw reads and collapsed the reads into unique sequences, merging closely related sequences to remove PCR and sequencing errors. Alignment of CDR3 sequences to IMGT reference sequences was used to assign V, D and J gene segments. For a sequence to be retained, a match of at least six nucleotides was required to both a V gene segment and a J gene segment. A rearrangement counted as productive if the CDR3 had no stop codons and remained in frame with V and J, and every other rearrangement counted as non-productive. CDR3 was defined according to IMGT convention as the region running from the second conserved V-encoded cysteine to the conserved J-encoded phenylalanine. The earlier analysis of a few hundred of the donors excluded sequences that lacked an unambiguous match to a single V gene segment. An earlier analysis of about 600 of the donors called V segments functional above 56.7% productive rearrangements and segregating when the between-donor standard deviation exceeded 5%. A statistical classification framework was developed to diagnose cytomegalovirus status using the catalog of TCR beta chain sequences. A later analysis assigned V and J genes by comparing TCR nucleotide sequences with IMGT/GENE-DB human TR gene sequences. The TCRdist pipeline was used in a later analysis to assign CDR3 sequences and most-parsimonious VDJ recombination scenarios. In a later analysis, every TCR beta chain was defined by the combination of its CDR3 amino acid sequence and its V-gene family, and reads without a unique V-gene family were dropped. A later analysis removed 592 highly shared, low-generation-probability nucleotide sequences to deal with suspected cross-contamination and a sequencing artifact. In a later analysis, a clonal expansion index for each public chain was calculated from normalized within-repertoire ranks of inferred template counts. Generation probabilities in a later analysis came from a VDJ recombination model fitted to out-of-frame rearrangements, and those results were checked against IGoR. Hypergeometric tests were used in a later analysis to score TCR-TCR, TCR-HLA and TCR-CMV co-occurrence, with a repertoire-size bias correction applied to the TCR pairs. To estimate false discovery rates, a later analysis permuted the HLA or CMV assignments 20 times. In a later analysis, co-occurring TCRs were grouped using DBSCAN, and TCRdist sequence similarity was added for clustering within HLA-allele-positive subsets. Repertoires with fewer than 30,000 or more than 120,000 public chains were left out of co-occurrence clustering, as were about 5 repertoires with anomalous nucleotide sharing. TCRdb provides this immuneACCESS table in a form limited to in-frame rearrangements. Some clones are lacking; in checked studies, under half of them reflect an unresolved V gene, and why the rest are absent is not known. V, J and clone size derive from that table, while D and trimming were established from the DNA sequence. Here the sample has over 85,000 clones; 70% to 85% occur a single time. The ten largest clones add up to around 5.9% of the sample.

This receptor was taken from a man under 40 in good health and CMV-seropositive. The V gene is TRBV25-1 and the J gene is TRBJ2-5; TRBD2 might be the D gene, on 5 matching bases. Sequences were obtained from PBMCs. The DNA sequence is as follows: TGTGCCAGCAGCCCAAGCGAGGAAGATGGGGAGGAGACCCAGTACTTC. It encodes CASSPSEEDGEETQYF.